The following is a T cell receptor beta chain sequence with its context. Antigen: not known. This sample stems from a study of shared clonotypes between healthy human individuals. Study-level findings and limits: The diversity represented, both genetic and in exposure history, was limited by few donors. Sampling covered blood only; tissue repertoires likely differ. Naive subsets tended to show greater estimated richness than memory subsets.

In germline, CDR1 is MNHNS, CDR2 SASEGT. The CDR3 runs to 14 residues. V was shortened by 3 bases and J by 6 bases, with 15 bases between the two germline ends. In the original analysis: Filtering was not the same, since immunoSEQ gave junction-only sequences without quality scores. The repertoire was sequenced with immunoSEQ multiplex PCR; TCRdb's copy has only in-frame clones and lacks some. That table furnishes V, J and clone size, whereas the DNA furnished D and trimming. The sample contains 2 million to 2.5 million clones, approximately 96% of which appear only once. The sequenced sample was naive CD4+ T cells sorted from blood. As to subset: CD45RA+ positively selected. The rearrangement joins TRBV6-1 to TRBJ2-7; no reliable D call. The TCR comes from a man between 18 and 35 years old in good health. DNA for the CDR3: TGTGCCAGCAGTGAGGCCATAGGGTATAGCGAGCAGTACTTC. It is translated as CASSEAIGYSEQYF.